A selection of T cell receptor beta chains follows, all from one sample in a study of neoadjuvant anti-PD-1 for oral cavity cancer. Only in-frame clones appear in the TCRdb table, and some are missing; sequencing was by immunoSEQ multiplex PCR. The repertoire holds some 15,000 clones, with over 55% as singletons. Sample: PBMCs, taken before nivolumab (anti-PD-1) treatment. The receptors come from a person aged 35 to 85 with oral cavity squamous cell carcinoma. The CDR3 runs from the conserved cysteine through the conserved F or W. A D gene is named only where the DNA matches it firmly. Only part of the rows carry a size: once, few, many, or a class if the clone is expanded.

V	size	J	D	CDR3	DNA
TRBV2	.	TRBJ1-4	TRBD1	CASKRDSAEKLFF	TGTGCCAGCAAACGGGACAGCGCTGAAAAACTGTTTTTT
TRBV6-1	.	TRBJ1-5	.	CASTQSPRGDQPQHF	TGTGCCAGCACTCAGTCCCCGAGGGGGGATCAGCCCCAGCATTTT
TRBV6-1	.	TRBJ1-2	.	CASSSVVWGYTF	TGTGCCAGCTCCTCAGTGGTCTGGGGCTACACCTTC
TRBV5-1	.	TRBJ1-4	.	CASSADSSGTPEKLFF	TGCGCCAGCAGCGCGGACAGTTCTGGAACCCCTGAAAAACTGTTTTTT
TRBV7-2	.	TRBJ2-3	TRBD2	CASSRRLAGRNTQYF	TGTGCCAGCAGCCGACGACTAGCGGGAAGAAATACGCAGTATTTT
TRBV11-3	.	TRBJ2-5	.	CASSLGQSETQYF	TGTGCCAGCAGCTTGGGACAATCAGAGACCCAGTACTTC
TRBV5-4	.	TRBJ1-4	.	CASSLQGSGEKLFF	TGTGCCAGCAGCTTACAGGGTAGTGGTGAAAAACTGTTTTTT
TRBV30	.	TRBJ1-2	.	CAWSGGWDYGYTF	TGTGCCTGGAGTGGAGGGTGGGACTATGGCTACACCTTC
TRBV19	.	TRBJ1-5	TRBD1	CASRQGTGERPQHF	TGTGCCAGTAGGCAAGGGACAGGGGAGCGGCCCCAGCATTTT
TRBV5-4	.	TRBJ2-1	.	CASSLGGGVAGTNEQFF	TGTGCCAGCAGCTTGGGTGGGGGGGTGGCCGGGACAAATGAGCAGTTCTTC
TRBV5-1	.	TRBJ2-5	.	CASSGQPPIQETQYF	TGCGCCAGCAGTGGACAGCCCCCCATCCAAGAGACCCAGTACTTC
TRBV2	.	TRBJ1-5	.	CASRIGISNQPQHF	TGTGCCAGCAGGATAGGGATTAGCAATCAGCCCCAGCATTTT
TRBV7-3	.	TRBJ1-1	.	CASSRQGYTEAFF	TGTGCCAGCAGCCGTCAGGGATACACTGAAGCTTTCTTT
TRBV7-9	few	TRBJ1-2	.	CASSLGGLGYTF	TGTGCCAGCAGCTTAGGGGGGCTTGGCTACACCTTC
TRBV2	.	TRBJ2-3	.	CASSAGLDTQYF	TGTGCCAGCAGTGCGGGACTAGATACGCAGTATTTT
TRBV30	.	TRBJ2-7	.	CAWSEGLRYEQYF	TGTGCCTGGAGTGAGGGTTTAAGGTACGAGCAGTACTTC
TRBV5-6	.	TRBJ1-3	.	CASSFGSQLSGNTIYF	TGTGCCAGCAGCTTTGGGTCCCAGCTCTCTGGAAACACCATATATTTT
TRBV5-1	.	TRBJ1-3	TRBD1	CASSLEGTGGFSGNTIYF	TGCGCCAGCAGCTTGGAGGGGACAGGAGGCTTCTCTGGAAACACCATATATTTT
TRBV15	.	TRBJ2-1	TRBD2	CATKSLQTSGSFEQFF	TGTGCCACCAAATCCCTCCAGACTAGCGGGAGTTTTGAGCAGTTCTTC
TRBV7-2	.	TRBJ2-7	TRBD1	CASSLWTGNQYEQYF	TGTGCCAGCAGCTTGTGGACAGGAAATCAGTACGAGCAGTACTTC
TRBV11-2	.	TRBJ2-7	.	CASSLDRGSLERYF	TGTGCCAGCAGCTTAGACCGAGGGTCTCTCGAGCGGTACTTC
TRBV5-6	.	TRBJ2-4	.	CASSYGTNIQYF	TGTGCCAGCAGTTATGGTACGAACATTCAGTACTTC
TRBV4-1	.	TRBJ2-5	TRBD2	CASSRAHLAGPEKTQYF	TGCGCCAGCAGCCGAGCTCATCTAGCGGGACCAGAGAAGACCCAGTACTTC
TRBV14	.	TRBJ1-1	TRBD1	CASGGVGGGLVF	TGTGCCAGCGGCGGGGTAGGGGGCGGCTTGGTCTTT
TRBV5-6	.	TRBJ1-3	.	CASSLVHSSGNTIYF	TGTGCCAGCAGCTTGGTACACAGCTCTGGAAACACCATATATTTT
TRBV30	.	TRBJ1-2	.	CAWKSPWDGYGYTF	TGTGCCTGGAAGAGTCCGTGGGACGGCTATGGCTACACCTTC
TRBV7-2	once	TRBJ2-7	.	CASSLGGHYEQYF	TGTGCCAGCAGCTTAGGAGGACACTACGAGCAGTACTTC
TRBV19	.	TRBJ2-7	.	CASRGGREQYF	TGTGCCAGTAGGGGGGGGCGCGAGCAGTACTTC
TRBV20-1	.	TRBJ2-7	TRBD1	CSARGTVEQYF	TGCAGTGCTAGGGGGACAGTCGAGCAGTACTTC
TRBV7-9	.	TRBJ2-5	.	CASSSGPQQTQYF	TGTGCCAGCAGCTCCGGACCCCAACAGACCCAGTACTTC
TRBV4-1	.	TRBJ2-4	TRBD2	CASSQFPSGGENIQYF	TGCGCCAGCAGCCAATTCCCTAGCGGGGGAGAGAACATTCAGTACTTC
TRBV19	.	TRBJ2-5	TRBD1	CASSSRQGGKETQYF	TGTGCCAGTAGTAGTAGACAGGGGGGTAAAGAGACCCAGTACTTC
TRBV19	.	TRBJ1-1	.	CASSVTMNTEAFF	TGTGCCAGTAGTGTCACCATGAACACTGAAGCTTTCTTT
TRBV14	few	TRBJ2-6	.	CASSQPGASGANVLTF	TGTGCCAGCAGCCAACCAGGGGCGTCTGGGGCCAACGTCCTGACTTTC
TRBV18	few	TRBJ2-7	TRBD2	CASSSGLAVYEQYF	TGTGCCAGCTCATCCGGACTAGCGGTCTACGAGCAGTACTTC
TRBV4-2	.	TRBJ2-3	TRBD2	CASSQEGGTSGYTQYF	TGTGCCAGCAGCCAAGAGGGGGGGACTAGCGGATATACGCAGTATTTT
TRBV30	once	TRBJ1-4	.	CALTETNEKLFF	TGTGCCTTGACAGAAACAAATGAAAAACTGTTTTTT
TRBV30	.	TRBJ1-5	TRBD1	CALDRDGQPQHF	TGTGCCTTGGACAGGGACGGTCAGCCCCAGCATTTT
TRBV6-5	.	TRBJ1-2	.	CASTGHYGYTF	TGTGCCAGCACCGGGCACTATGGCTACACCTTC
TRBV5-6	.	TRBJ2-4	.	CASSFRGLAKNIQYF	TGTGCCAGCAGCTTCCGGGGATTAGCCAAAAACATTCAGTACTTC
TRBV5-4	.	TRBJ2-4	.	CASSFGKNIQYF	TGTGCCAGCAGCTTCGGCAAAAACATTCAGTACTTC
TRBV5-5	.	TRBJ1-2	.	CASSHPGTNYGYTF	TGTGCCAGCAGCCATCCCGGGACCAACTATGGCTACACCTTC
TRBV7-6	.	TRBJ1-2	.	CASSLSVGGYGYTF	TGTGCCAGCAGCTTAAGTGTGGGGGGCTATGGCTACACCTTC
TRBV6-6	.	TRBJ1-2	.	CASSYSPNGYTF	TGTGCCAGCAGTTACTCGCCCAATGGCTACACCTTC
TRBV15	.	TRBJ2-5	TRBD1	CATSRDQGAWETQYF	TGTGCCACCAGCAGAGACCAGGGGGCTTGGGAGACCCAGTACTTC
TRBV19	.	TRBJ1-1	.	CASTRVRANTEAFF	TGTGCCAGTACTCGGGTCCGGGCTAACACTGAAGCTTTCTTT
TRBV7-2	.	TRBJ2-3	.	CASSSFGTLDTDTQYF	TGTGCCAGCAGCTCTTTCGGGACCCTCGACACAGATACGCAGTATTTT
TRBV15	.	TRBJ2-1	.	CATSRTGGAGRNEQFF	TGTGCCACCAGCAGAACAGGGGGGGCTGGAAGAAATGAGCAGTTCTTC
TRBV6-6	.	TRBJ2-1	TRBD1	CASSTTGTDYNEQFF	TGTGCCAGCAGTACCACCGGGACAGACTACAATGAGCAGTTCTTC